A selection of T cell receptor beta chains follows, all from one sample in a study of control samples from healthy donors and cancer patients. Here immunoSEQ multiplex PCR was the method, and the copy in TCRdb shows in-frame clones only, minus some. Of about 150,000 clones detected, around nine tenths appear once; the ten largest clones hold 0.68%. Sequences were obtained from blood. Source of these receptors: a woman in her twenties or thirties in good health. Both conserved end residues are part of each CDR3. The D gene is left open where the match is weak. Part of the rows lack a size; the others show once, few, many or a class for expanded clones.

J gene,V gene,D gene,clone size,CDR3 protein,CDR3 DNA
TRBJ2-1,TRBV6-4,TRBD2,.,CASSPGGVASGNEQFF,TGTGCCAGCAGCCCTGGGGGGGTCGCCTCCGGCAATGAGCAGTTCTTC
TRBJ1-2,TRBV5-4,.,.,CASTLDRHYGYTF,TGTGCCAGCACCCTGGACAGACACTATGGCTACACCTTC
TRBJ1-2,TRBV12-3/TRBV12-4,.,once,CASSLGLDYGYTF,TGTGCCAGCAGTTTAGGACTGGACTATGGCTACACCTTC
TRBJ2-7,TRBV2,TRBD1,.,CASSADGQGPYEQYF,TGTGCCAGCAGTGCAGATGGACAGGGACCCTACGAGCAGTACTTC
TRBJ1-1,TRBV19,.,.,CASSPIPRAAGNTEAFF,TGTGCCAGTAGTCCCATCCCCCGTGCCGCGGGGAACACTGAAGCTTTCTTT
TRBJ2-1,TRBV3-1/TRBV3-2,.,.,CASSQGFAVTRDNEQFF,TGTGCCAGCAGCCAAGGTTTTGCGGTGACTAGAGACAATGAGCAGTTCTTC
TRBJ1-3,TRBV7-2,.,.,CASRAGRHSGNTIYF,TGTGCCAGCCGCGCCGGCAGGCACTCTGGAAACACCATATATTTT
TRBJ2-1,TRBV7-3,TRBD2,.,CASSSGLAVRGEQFF,TGTGCCAGCAGCTCGGGACTAGCGGTGAGGGGTGAGCAGTTCTTC
TRBJ2-2,TRBV19,TRBD2,.,CASSKLGGGMNTGELFF,TGTGCCAGTAGTAAATTAGGCGGGGGGATGAACACCGGGGAGCTGTTTTTT
TRBJ1-2,TRBV6-5,.,.,CASRFPNYGYTF,TGTGCCAGCAGGTTCCCGAACTATGGCTACACCTTC
TRBJ2-7,TRBV19,.,.,CASSAGEYEQYF,TGTGCCAGTAGTGCTGGGGAGTACGAGCAGTACTTC
TRBJ2-3,TRBV5-1,.,.,CASSSRGGASSTDTQYF,TGCGCCAGCAGCTCCCGTGGCGGGGCATCTAGCACAGATACGCAGTATTTT
TRBJ2-7,TRBV5-1,.,.,CASSLAGGPLYEQYF,TGCGCCAGCAGCTTGGCCGGGGGGCCTTTATACGAGCAGTACTTC
TRBJ2-4,TRBV4-2,.,.,CASSPGGNIQYF,TGTGCCAGCAGCCCGGGCGGAAACATTCAGTACTTC
TRBJ2-5,TRBV5-1,.,.,CASSLGPGETQYF,TGCGCCAGCAGCTTGGGGCCAGGGGAGACCCAGTACTTC
TRBJ1-5,TRBV10-2,.,.,CASSDVGDQPQHF,TGCGCCAGCAGTGACGTGGGGGACCAGCCCCAGCATTTT
TRBJ2-7,TRBV19,.,.,CASSMPEGRVYEQYF,TGTGCCAGTAGTATGCCAGAAGGACGAGTATACGAGCAGTACTTC
TRBJ1-5,TRBV25-1,.,.,CASSQGISNQPQHF,TGTGCCAGCTCACAGGGAATTAGCAATCAGCCCCAGCATTTT
TRBJ2-1,TRBV4-1,.,.,CASSQDFSGYYNEQFF,TGCGCCAGCAGCCAAGATTTCAGCGGGTACTACAATGAGCAGTTCTTC
TRBJ1-4,TRBV18,.,.,CASSPISREKLFF,TGTGCCAGCTCACCAATTTCGAGGGAAAAACTGTTTTTT
TRBJ1-1,TRBV7-9,.,.,CASSLSHYTEAFF,TGTGCCAGCAGCTTATCACACTACACTGAAGCTTTCTTT
TRBJ2-1,TRBV6-5,.,.,CASSYSQGEQFF,TGTGCCAGCAGTTACTCGCAGGGCGAGCAGTTCTTC
TRBJ2-3,TRBV28,TRBD2,.,CASSLGASGRTDTQYF,TGTGCCAGCAGTTTAGGGGCTAGCGGTCGCACAGATACGCAGTATTTT
TRBJ2-1,TRBV19,.,.,CASSIRVKSYNEQFF,TGTGCCAGTAGTATAAGAGTAAAGTCCTACAATGAGCAGTTCTTC
TRBJ2-3,TRBV6-1,.,.,CASSERGGTSTDTQYF,TGTGCCAGCAGTGAAAGGGGGGGGACTAGCACAGATACGCAGTATTTT
TRBJ1-3,TRBV5-1,.,.,CASSPTSSFPGNTIYF,TGCGCCAGCAGCCCGACCTCGAGTTTCCCTGGAAACACCATATATTTT
TRBJ2-7,TRBV4-1,.,.,CASSQGVTQLYEQYF,TGCGCCAGCAGCCAAGGAGTAACGCAGCTCTACGAGCAGTACTTC
TRBJ1-4,TRBV18,.,.,CASSPQRGAGEKLFF,TGTGCCAGCTCACCTCAGAGGGGCGCGGGTGAAAAACTGTTTTTT
TRBJ2-4,TRBV4-1,.,.,CASSQTMDIQYF,TGCGCCAGCAGCCAGACCATGGACATTCAGTACTTC
TRBJ2-1,TRBV15,.,.,CATSNLQGGSYNEQFF,TGTGCCACCAGTAACCTTCAGGGGGGTTCCTACAATGAGCAGTTCTTC
TRBJ2-3,TRBV5-1,.,once,CASSLEAAGGQDTQYF,TGCGCCAGCAGCTTGGAGGCGGCGGGTGGGCAAGATACGCAGTATTTT
TRBJ1-1,TRBV24-1,TRBD1,.,CATSGTGNTEAFF,TGTGCCACCAGTGGGACAGGCAACACTGAAGCTTTCTTT
TRBJ2-1,TRBV27,.,.,CASRRPSSDNEQFF,TGTGCCAGCAGACGACCGTCGTCCGACAATGAGCAGTTCTTC
TRBJ2-1,TRBV5-1,TRBD1,.,CASSSTGTGRNEQFF,TGCGCCAGCAGCTCAACCGGGACAGGGAGGAATGAGCAGTTCTTC
TRBJ2-1,TRBV12-3/TRBV12-4,.,.,CASSLSPHNEQFF,TGTGCCAGCAGTTTGAGTCCCCACAATGAGCAGTTCTTC
TRBJ2-2,TRBV11-2,.,.,CASSLVGTTTGELFF,TGTGCCAGCAGCTTAGTTGGGACAACCACCGGGGAGCTGTTTTTT
TRBJ1-2,TRBV25-1,.,.,CASTGWGEYGYTF,TGTGCCAGCACAGGGTGGGGGGAATATGGCTACACCTTC
TRBJ1-5,TRBV18,.,.,CASSSGVSNQPQHF,TGTGCCAGCTCGAGTGGGGTTAGCAATCAGCCCCAGCATTTT
TRBJ2-5,TRBV14,.,.,CASSQGTYRQETQYF,TGTGCCAGCAGCCAAGGGACGTATCGTCAAGAGACCCAGTACTTC
TRBJ2-1,TRBV4-2,TRBD2,.,CASSPTLGGSFRNEQFF,TGTGCCAGCAGCCCCACTCTGGGGGGGAGTTTTAGGAATGAGCAGTTCTTC
TRBJ2-3,TRBV5-6,TRBD2,.,CASSLRTSGVSDTQYF,TGTGCCAGCAGCCTCCGGACTAGCGGGGTATCAGATACGCAGTATTTT
TRBJ2-3,TRBV19,.,.,CASSSGRFTDTQYF,TGTGCCAGTAGTTCTGGACGGTTCACAGATACGCAGTATTTT
TRBJ2-1,TRBV7-2,.,.,CASSSGAFDSVLDEQFF,TGTGCCAGCAGCTCCGGGGCGTTTGATTCGGTTTTAGATGAGCAGTTCTTC
TRBJ2-2,TRBV3-1/TRBV3-2,.,.,CASSQRPRSNTGELFF,TGTGCCAGCAGCCAAAGGCCTCGGTCGAACACCGGGGAGCTGTTTTTT